This T cell receptor (beta chain) was sequenced in a study of blood T cells in healthy people across ages (dated by TCRdb to 2014 to 2015). About the full investigation: In model experiments, template switching captured about one uniquely barcoded TCR beta cDNA molecule for every two T cells. Age-related changes in TCR beta repertoire diversity were measured in the study by deep sequencing normalized with unique cDNA molecular identifiers. Four age groups were formed from the donors: young (average approximately 16 years), middle-aged (approximately 42), aged (62) and long-lived (approximately 78). To avoid experimental bias, donors of different ages were spread randomly across the sequencing lanes. The study analyzed two additional independent replicas of 1 million unique cDNA reads from the same blood draw for two donors, one aged 18 to 29 and one aged 80 or older.

Inclusive of the bounding cysteine and phenylalanine, the CDR3 is 17 residues long. Only the CDR3 DNA stays, 51 bases, in frame from base 1. The germline V gene encodes CDR1 MNHEY and CDR2 SMNVEV (reference sequence). There are a few counts of this clonotype. Its target antigen remains unknown. At one of its ends the junction is not consistent with the germline gene, which may arise from a read error. Findings and caveats that apply to the study as a whole: Since profiling was done on bulk unsorted PBMCs, naive and antigen-experienced compartments could not be conclusively compared. Observed TCR beta diversity correlated strongly with the percentage of naive T cells measured by flow cytometry. Donor CMV infection status was unknown, potentially confounding age-related changes in expanded clonotypes. Observed TCR beta diversity per million T cells fell roughly linearly with age, and a significant reduction was already apparent by age around 39. Estimates of total diversity based on one million sequenced T cells were regarded as lower bounds and as underestimates. Compared with the aged group, the long-lived group had more naive CD4+ T cells, fewer expanded clones and increased TCR diversity, suggesting age selection.

The library was produced with 5' RACE. A second about 7 to 11 cycle PCR used a sample-barcoded 5' primer and a J-beta primer mix. A unique molecular identifier was introduced onto each TCR beta cDNA molecule by a template-switch 5' adaptor carrying 12 random nucleotides. At least 3 million CDR3-containing paired-end reads were obtained from each sample. All of the RNA was converted into first-strand cDNA using the Mint cDNA synthesis kit, with a TRBC-specific oligonucleotide serving as the primer. Following uracil-DNA glycosylase treatment, a first 18-cycle PCR with universal primers M1SS and BC2_uni_R was performed on all cDNA. The original methods were these. For normalization, 1 million high-quality reads, each with a distinct molecular identifier, were randomly selected from each sample. Instead of being binned into consensus sequences, reads that shared molecular identifiers were thrown out. MiTCR, run with a Q25 quality threshold and the strictest error-elimination algorithm, handled CDR3 identification, clonotype clustering and error correction. A nonparametric unseen species model with Euler transformation was used to estimate lower-bound total TCR beta diversity. TCRdb took the public reads, trimmed them with fastp at Q25, ran MiXCR for clone calling and kept in-frame beta chains. Each entry merges the rows of one CDR3 protein and shows their most common DNA and genes. The V and J calls and clone size are TCRdb's, not the authors'. This sample comprises 1.8 million or so distinct CDR3 sequences, roughly two fifths of them detected only once. The ten largest account for around 23% of the sample.

The donors were 40 or so Caucasian individuals from Russia, aged 6 to 90 years, who were systemically healthy. Each donor gave around 9.8 milliliters of peripheral blood, collected into EDTA-treated Vacutainer tubes. PBMCs were isolated by Ficoll-Paque density-gradient centrifugation, with at least 6 million obtained per sample. Total RNA, at least 6 micrograms per sample, was extracted from PBMCs with Trizol reagent. For every donor, flow cytometry on a PBMC aliquot measured the percentage of naive CD45RAhigh/CD27high T cells. This receptor was obtained from a human donor in good health. The sequencing sample was made of blood. The rearranged chain carries TRBV27 and TRBJ1-5; TRBD1 is possibly the D segment (6 matching bases). The CDR3: CACSPEGGSLGNQPQHF. The DNA sequence follows: TGTGCCTGCAGCCCCGAGGGGGGGTCATTGGGCAATCAGCCCCAGCATTTT.